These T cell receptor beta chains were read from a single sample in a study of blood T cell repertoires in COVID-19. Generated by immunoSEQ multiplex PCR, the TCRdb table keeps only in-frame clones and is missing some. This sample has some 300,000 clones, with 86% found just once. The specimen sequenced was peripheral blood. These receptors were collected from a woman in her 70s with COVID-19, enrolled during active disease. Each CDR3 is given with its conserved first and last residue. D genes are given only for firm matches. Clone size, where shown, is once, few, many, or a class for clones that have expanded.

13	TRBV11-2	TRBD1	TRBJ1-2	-	CASSSQGADGYTF	TGTGCCAGCAGCTCACAGGGGGCGGATGGCTACACCTTC
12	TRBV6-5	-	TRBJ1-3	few	CASSNSGNTIYF	TGTGCCAGCAGCAACTCCGGAAACACCATATATTTT
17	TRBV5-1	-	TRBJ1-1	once	CASSLERAGGRITEAFF	TGCGCCAGCAGCTTGGAAAGGGCAGGAGGCAGGATCACTGAAGCTTTCTTT
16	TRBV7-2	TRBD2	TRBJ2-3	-	CASSLALAGGTDTQYF	TGTGCCAGCAGCTTAGCGCTAGCGGGGGGGACAGATACGCAGTATTTT
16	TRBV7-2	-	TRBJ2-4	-	CASSLGRAGTKNIQYF	TGTGCCAGCAGCTTAGGGAGGGCGGGGACCAAAAACATTCAGTACTTC
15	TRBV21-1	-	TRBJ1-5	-	CASSKALGTYQPQHF	TGTGCCAGCAGCAAAGCGCTCGGGACATATCAGCCCCAGCATTTT
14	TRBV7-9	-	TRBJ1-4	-	CASSEGQGWEKLFF	TGTGCCAGCAGCGAAGGCCAGGGTTGGGAAAAACTGTTTTTT
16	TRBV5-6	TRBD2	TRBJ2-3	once	CASSLVAGGPSSTQYF	TGTGCCAGCAGCTTGGTGGCGGGGGGGCCTTCAAGTACGCAGTATTTT
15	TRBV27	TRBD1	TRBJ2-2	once	CASSPVWTGVRELFF	TGTGCCAGCAGTCCGGTTTGGACAGGGGTGCGAGAGCTGTTTTTT
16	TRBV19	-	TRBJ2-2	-	CASSIARRLNTGELFF	TGTGCCAGTAGTATCGCGAGGCGGCTAAACACCGGGGAGCTGTTTTTT
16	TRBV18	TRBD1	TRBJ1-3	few	CASSPGQGASGNTIYF	TGTGCCAGCTCGCCTGGACAGGGGGCTTCTGGAAACACCATATATTTT
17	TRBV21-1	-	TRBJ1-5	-	CASSIRYPHRGNQPQHF	TGTGCCAGCAGCATTAGGTACCCTCATCGGGGCAATCAGCCCCAGCATTTT
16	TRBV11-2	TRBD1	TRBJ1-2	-	CASSPRLQGADDGYTF	TGTGCCAGCAGCCCACGTCTTCAGGGGGCTGACGATGGCTACACCTTC
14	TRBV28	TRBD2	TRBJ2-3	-	CASRPSGSTDTQYF	TGTGCCAGCCGCCCTAGCGGTAGCACAGATACGCAGTATTTT
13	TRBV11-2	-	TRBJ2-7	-	CASSLVDYYEQYF	TGTGCCAGCAGCTTAGTGGACTACTACGAGCAGTACTTC
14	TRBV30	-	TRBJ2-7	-	CAWSADRSSYEQYF	TGTGCCTGGAGCGCCGACAGAAGCTCCTACGAGCAGTACTTC
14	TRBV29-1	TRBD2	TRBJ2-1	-	CSVALSLAEGEQFF	TGCAGCGTTGCCCTGTCCCTAGCGGAGGGTGAGCAGTTCTTC
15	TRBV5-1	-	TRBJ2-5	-	CASSPTGLSRETQYF	TGCGCCAGCAGCCCCACAGGACTATCCCGGGAGACCCAGTACTTC
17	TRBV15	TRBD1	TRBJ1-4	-	CATRRSGGVGTNEKLFF	TGTGCCACCAGGCGTTCAGGGGGCGTGGGAACTAATGAAAAACTGTTTTTT
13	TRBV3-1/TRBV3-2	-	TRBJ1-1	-	CASSLYSPPLAFF	TGTGCCAGCAGCCTCTACAGTCCGCCACTCGCTTTCTTT
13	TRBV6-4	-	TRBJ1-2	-	CASSDGGTYGYTF	TGTGCCAGCAGTGATGGGGGGACCTATGGCTACACCTTC
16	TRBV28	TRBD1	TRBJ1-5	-	CASSLHGTGSKQPQHF	TGTGCCAGCAGTTTACATGGGACAGGGTCTAAACAGCCCCAGCATTTT
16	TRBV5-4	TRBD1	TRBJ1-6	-	CASSLVTGIIDSPLHF	TGTGCCAGCAGCTTGGTGACAGGGATTATTGATTCACCCCTCCACTTT
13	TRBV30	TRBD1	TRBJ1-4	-	CAWSVGGNEKLFF	TGTGCCTGGAGTGTAGGGGGCAATGAAAAACTGTTTTTT
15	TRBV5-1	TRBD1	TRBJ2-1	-	CASSPGTGAYNEQFF	TGCGCCAGCAGCCCGGGGACAGGAGCGTACAATGAGCAGTTCTTC
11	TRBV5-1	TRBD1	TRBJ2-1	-	CASSPGQGQFF	TGCGCCAGCAGCCCGGGACAGGGGCAGTTCTTC
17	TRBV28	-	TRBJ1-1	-	CASSLGGTPRMNTEAFF	TGTGCCAGCAGTTTGGGCGGGACCCCCCGGATGAACACTGAAGCTTTCTTT
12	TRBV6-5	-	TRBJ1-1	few	CASSEGNTEAFF	TGTGCCAGCAGCGAGGGGAACACTGAAGCTTTCTTT
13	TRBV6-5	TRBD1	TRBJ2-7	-	CASSPWTGNEQYF	TGTGCCAGCAGTCCATGGACAGGGAACGAGCAGTACTTC
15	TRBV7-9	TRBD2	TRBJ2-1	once	CASSLDPSGDNEQFF	TGTGCCAGCAGCTTAGATCCTAGCGGGGACAATGAGCAGTTCTTC
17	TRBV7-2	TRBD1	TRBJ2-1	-	CASSLAGTGPTYNEQFF	TGTGCCAGCAGCTTAGCCGGGACAGGTCCTACCTACAATGAGCAGTTCTTC
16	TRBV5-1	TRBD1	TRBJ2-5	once	CASSHRDRDPQETQYF	TGCGCCAGCAGCCACCGGGACAGGGACCCGCAAGAGACCCAGTACTTC
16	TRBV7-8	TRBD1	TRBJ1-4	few	CASSSLTGGGNEKLFF	TGTGCCAGCAGCTCACTGACAGGGGGTGGTAATGAAAAACTGTTTTTT
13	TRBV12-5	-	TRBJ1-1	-	CASGLNQNTEAFF	TGTGCTAGTGGTTTAAATCAGAACACTGAAGCTTTCTTT
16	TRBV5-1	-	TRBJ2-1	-	CASSFEPTSSYNEQFF	TGCGCCAGCAGCTTCGAACCAACGAGCTCCTACAATGAGCAGTTCTTC
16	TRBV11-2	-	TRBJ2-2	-	CASSLTRGEVAGELFF	TGTGCCAGCAGCTTAACTCGAGGGGAGGTCGCCGGGGAGCTGTTTTTT
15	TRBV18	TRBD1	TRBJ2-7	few	CASSHSPGQGYEQYF	TGTGCCAGCTCACACTCCCCGGGACAGGGGTACGAGCAGTACTTC
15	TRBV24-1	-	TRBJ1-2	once	CATNEKTGPYYGYTF	TGTGCCACCAACGAAAAAACAGGGCCCTACTATGGCTACACCTTC
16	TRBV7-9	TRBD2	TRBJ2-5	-	CASTATVRGGQETQYF	TGTGCCAGCACCGCCACCGTGCGGGGGGGCCAAGAGACCCAGTACTTC
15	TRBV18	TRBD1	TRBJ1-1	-	CASSLGTGGYTEAFF	TGTGCCAGCTCACTGGGGACAGGGGGCTACACTGAAGCTTTCTTT
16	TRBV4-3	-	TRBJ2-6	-	CASSQDLGAGANVLTF	TGCGCCAGCAGCCAAGATTTAGGGGCTGGGGCCAACGTCCTGACTTTC
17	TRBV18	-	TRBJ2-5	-	CASSPLPQVQLQETQYF	TGTGCCAGCTCACCACTCCCGCAGGTCCAGTTACAAGAGACCCAGTACTTC
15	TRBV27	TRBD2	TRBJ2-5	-	CASSGLAGGQETQYF	TGTGCCAGCTCGGGACTAGCGGGGGGGCAAGAGACCCAGTACTTC
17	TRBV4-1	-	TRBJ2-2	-	CASSQANAGRNTGELFF	TGCGCCAGCAGCCAAGCGAATGCGGGACGGAACACCGGGGAGCTGTTTTTT
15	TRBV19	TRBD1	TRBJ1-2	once	CASSTRTGGAEGYTF	TGTGCCAGTAGTACCCGGACAGGGGGTGCTGAAGGCTACACCTTC
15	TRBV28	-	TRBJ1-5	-	CASSYSRRGNQPQHF	TGTGCCAGCAGTTACAGCCGTAGGGGGAACCAGCCCCAGCATTTT
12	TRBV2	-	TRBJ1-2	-	CASSRMGQGYTF	TGTGCCAGCAGCCGAATGGGGCAAGGCTACACCTTC
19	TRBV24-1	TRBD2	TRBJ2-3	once	CATSDLSGLAGGRRDTQYF	TGTGCCACCAGTGATTTATCGGGACTAGCGGGGGGGCGGAGAGATACGCAGTATTTT
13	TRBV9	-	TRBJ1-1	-	CASSVGANTEAFF	TGTGCCAGCAGCGTGGGCGCTAACACTGAAGCTTTCTTT
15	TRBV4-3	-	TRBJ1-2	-	CASSQETGAGYGYTF	TGCGCCAGCAGCCAAGAGACGGGAGCCGGGTATGGCTACACCTTC
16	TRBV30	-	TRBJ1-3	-	CAWSVFGTNSGNTIYF	TGTGCCTGGAGTGTATTTGGCACGAACTCTGGAAACACCATATATTTT
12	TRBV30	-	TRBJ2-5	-	CAWRVGKKTQYF	TGTGCCTGGAGGGTGGGCAAGAAGACCCAGTACTTC
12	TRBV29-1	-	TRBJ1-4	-	CSVGAGREKLFF	TGCAGCGTAGGCGCGGGGAGAGAAAAACTGTTTTTT
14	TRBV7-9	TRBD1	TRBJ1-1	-	CASSLVGQGDQAFF	TGTGCCAGCAGCTTAGTGGGACAGGGGGATCAAGCTTTCTTT
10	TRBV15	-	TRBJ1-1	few	CATGQIEAFF	TGTGCCACCGGTCAGATTGAAGCTTTCTTT